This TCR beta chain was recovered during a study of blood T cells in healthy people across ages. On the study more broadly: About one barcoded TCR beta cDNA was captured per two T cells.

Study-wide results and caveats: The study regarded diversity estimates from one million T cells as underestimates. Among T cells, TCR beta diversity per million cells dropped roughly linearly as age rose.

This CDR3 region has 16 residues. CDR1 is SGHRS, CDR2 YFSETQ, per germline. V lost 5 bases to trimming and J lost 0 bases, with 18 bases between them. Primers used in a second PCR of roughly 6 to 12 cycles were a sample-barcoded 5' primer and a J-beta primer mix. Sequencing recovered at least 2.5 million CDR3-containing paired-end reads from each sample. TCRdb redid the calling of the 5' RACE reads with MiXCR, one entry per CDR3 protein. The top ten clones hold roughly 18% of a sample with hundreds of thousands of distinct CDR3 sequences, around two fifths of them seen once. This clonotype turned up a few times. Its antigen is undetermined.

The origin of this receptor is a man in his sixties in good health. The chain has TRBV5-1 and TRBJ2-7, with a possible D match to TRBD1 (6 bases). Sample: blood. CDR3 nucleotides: TGCGCCAGCAGTCCCTGGGGGCAGGAGAGCTCCTACGAGCAGTACTTC. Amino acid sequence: CASSPWGQESSYEQYF.